This TCR beta chain was captured in a study of T cells in Graves' hyperthyroidism and ophthalmopathy. The PBMCs had their origin in roughly 9.4 ml of fresh peripheral blood. On this clonotype: Its cognate antigen is unknown.

Notes on the study in general: Most clonotypes expanded in thyroid above 0.001 were likewise present in blood.

Amplified TCR beta CDR3 regions derived from RNA transcripts. During a first-round RT-PCR of the TCR CDR3, the HTBI primer set was used. MiXCR was run by TCRdb on the multiplex PCR reads, yielding one entry per CDR3 protein. The sample carries 540,000 or so distinct CDR3 sequences, 15% to 19% recorded once. Trimming took off 1 base at V and 0 bases at J, with 6 bases between the two ends. This CDR3 spans 14 amino acids. The germline gives CDR1 SGHTA, CDR2 FQGNSA. This chain connects TRBV7-2 to TRBJ2-5; D not certain. This clonotype was obtained from a woman aged 25-40 years with Graves' hyperthyroidism. The sequencing sample was made of blood. CDR3 nucleotides: TGTGCCAGCAGCTTAGAGATGTACCAAGAGACCCAGTACTTC. It yields the protein CASSLEMYQETQYF.